The rows below give T cell receptor beta chains drawn from one sample of a study of blood T cell repertoires in COVID-19. Assay: immunoSEQ multiplex PCR; the TCRdb copy retains only in-frame clones and omits some. The sample lists tens of thousands of clones, 81% occurring once. The sample was peripheral blood. The receptors were gathered from an elderly woman with COVID-19, enrolled during active disease. CDR3s include the opening cysteine and the closing phenylalanine or tryptophan. Clone size appears in some rows only: once, few, many, or a class for an expanded clone.

J: TRBJ2-1; size: -; V: TRBV5-4; CDR3: CASSAGGYFYNEQFF
J: TRBJ1-1; size: few; V: TRBV19; CDR3: CASSIGGLLRTEAFF
J: TRBJ2-1; size: -; V: TRBV7-2; CDR3: CASSSGLAGGAGNEQFF
J: TRBJ2-1; size: few; V: TRBV30; CDR3: CAWSRVGGTGNEQFF
J: TRBJ2-1; size: -; V: TRBV9; CDR3: CASTPDLGYNEQFF
J: TRBJ1-4; size: -; V: TRBV12-5; CDR3: CASGPFPASREKLFF
J: TRBJ2-5; size: -; V: TRBV5-4; CDR3: CASSPQAGEKETQYF
J: TRBJ2-1; size: -; V: TRBV11-2; CDR3: CASSPGASGSPEQFF
J: TRBJ1-3; size: few; V: TRBV5-1; CDR3: CASRETGYPSGNTIYF
J: TRBJ2-3; size: -; V: TRBV11-2; CDR3: CASSSQMTSGRDTQYF
J: TRBJ1-1; size: -; V: TRBV2; CDR3: CASRGDRGYTEAFF
J: TRBJ2-5; size: -; V: TRBV5-1; CDR3: CASSLGDRGQYETQYF
J: TRBJ1-5; size: once; V: TRBV28; CDR3: CASRTAGWQPQHF
J: TRBJ1-1; size: -; V: TRBV7-3; CDR3: CASSSGIPGQMNTEAFF
J: TRBJ1-5; size: -; V: TRBV28; CDR3: CASSLGQGIQPQHF
J: TRBJ2-1; size: few; V: TRBV18; CDR3: CASSLRTSEYNEQFF
J: TRBJ2-1; size: -; V: TRBV24-1; CDR3: CATSPPVGGGYNEQFF
J: TRBJ2-1; size: medium-sized; V: TRBV5-5; CDR3: CASNPGLASPNEQFF
J: TRBJ2-1; size: few; V: TRBV7-2; CDR3: CASSLGGTSGRALYNEQFF
J: TRBJ1-1; size: once; V: TRBV4-1; CDR3: CASSQDFQGALNTEAFF
J: TRBJ2-1; size: -; V: TRBV7-8; CDR3: CASSLEVSGYNEQFF
J: TRBJ2-2; size: -; V: TRBV7-2; CDR3: CASSLAGLAVNTGELFF
J: TRBJ2-1; size: once; V: TRBV6-1; CDR3: CASSAPAGALSYNEQFF
J: TRBJ1-1; size: -; V: TRBV7-3; CDR3: CASSPQGRTEAFF
J: TRBJ2-7; size: few; V: TRBV12-3/TRBV12-4; CDR3: CASSLAAQGRQYF
J: TRBJ2-3; size: -; V: TRBV5-1; CDR3: CASSLVPRAGNTDTQYF
J: TRBJ2-1; size: -; V: TRBV28; CDR3: CASSPGTSGILKQFF
J: TRBJ2-7; size: -; V: TRBV6-2/TRBV6-3; CDR3: CASSYGLDYEQYF
J: TRBJ2-2; size: -; V: TRBV5-5; CDR3: CASSTGLAANTGELFF
J: TRBJ2-2; size: -; V: TRBV11-2; CDR3: CASSSVGRRDRPNTGELFF
J: TRBJ2-3; size: once; V: TRBV6-5; CDR3: CASRLAGHTDTQYF
J: TRBJ2-1; size: -; V: TRBV7-9; CDR3: CASSQEQPSSYNEQFF
J: TRBJ2-7; size: -; V: TRBV6-5; CDR3: CASILTGPPYEQYF
J: TRBJ1-1; size: -; V: TRBV11-3; CDR3: CASSFQGPNTEAFF
J: TRBJ2-1; size: -; V: TRBV15; CDR3: CATSREASGDYNEQFF
J: TRBJ2-6; size: few; V: TRBV7-7; CDR3: CASSSTGRGANVLTF
J: TRBJ2-7; size: -; V: TRBV21-1; CDR3: CASSKRGQPYEQYF
J: TRBJ2-5; size: -; V: TRBV3-1/TRBV3-2; CDR3: CASSQDGTFVETQYF
J: TRBJ2-1; size: -; V: TRBV7-3; CDR3: CASSIIAGGPHEQFF
J: TRBJ1-1; size: -; V: TRBV18; CDR3: CASSPQGGTEAFF
J: TRBJ1-1; size: -; V: TRBV7-9; CDR3: CASRSPTGSNTEAFF
J: TRBJ1-6; size: -; V: TRBV11-3; CDR3: CASSFPRRDRDNSPLHF
J: TRBJ2-6; size: -; V: TRBV5-1; CDR3: CASSLPRQAHGGANVLTF
J: TRBJ2-3; size: -; V: TRBV10-3; CDR3: CAISDGGGPNTDTQYF
J: TRBJ2-3; size: -; V: TRBV19; CDR3: CASSRGGGASTDTQYF
J: TRBJ2-3; size: -; V: TRBV6-5; CDR3: CASSSGLAALNTQYF
J: TRBJ2-5; size: -; V: TRBV5-6; CDR3: CASSASGWFAKETQYF
J: TRBJ2-1; size: once; V: TRBV6-6; CDR3: CASSYSTSDQFF
J: TRBJ1-5; size: -; V: TRBV19; CDR3: CASRVQGFNQPQHF
J: TRBJ2-5; size: -; V: TRBV6-5; CDR3: CASSYRPGGGETQYF
J: TRBJ2-3; size: -; V: TRBV5-1; CDR3: CASSFPGTGGSDTQYF